Each of the 18 T cell receptor beta chains below was sequenced from the same sample in a study of blood T cell repertoires in COVID-19. Assay: immunoSEQ multiplex PCR; the TCRdb copy retains only in-frame clones and omits some. The table includes 150,000 to 200,000 clones, around 90% detected once. Specimen: peripheral blood. These receptors all come from a man aged 40-49 years with active or convalescent COVID-19.

The V call is TRBV13, the J call TRBJ1-1; D is ambiguous. With 3 bases removed from V and 5 bases from J, the gap between germline ends came to 7 bases. The CDR3 has 12 residues. CDR1 is PRHDT, CDR2 FYEKMQ, per germline (reference sequence). The chain's CDR3 is CASSFGETEAFF. For the CDR3, the DNA is TGTGCCAGCAGCTTCGGTGAGACTGAAGCTTTCTTT. Full variable domain (rest looked up from reference TRBV13 and TRBJ1-1): AAGVIQSPRHLIKEKRETATLKCYPIPRHDTVYWYQQGPGQDPQFLISFYEKMQSDKGSIPDRFSAQQFSDYHSELNMSSLELGDSALYFCASSFGETEAFFGQGTRLTVV.

The chain employs TRBV28 and TRBJ2-2; possibly TRBD1 for D (6 bases). V was pared by 4 bases and J by 0 bases, with 9 bases between. The CDR3 contains 15 residues. Germline-derived CDR1 and CDR2 are MDHEN and SYDVKM. The CDR3 nucleotides read TGTGCCAGCAGTTCTTGGACAGCGAACACCGGGGAGCTGTTTTTT. Protein: CASSSWTANTGELFF.

The rearrangement uses TRBV19 and TRBJ2-2; weak D call: TRBD1 (6 bases). Deletions cut 7 bases from V and 5 bases from J, with 14 bases between. CDR1 is LNHDA, CDR2 SQIVND, per germline (reference sequence). This CDR3 region has 14 residues. In nucleotides, the CDR3 is TGTGCCAGTACCTTGGACAGAAAGACCGGGGAGCTGTTTTTT. It translates to CASTLDRKTGELFF.

The CDR3 reads CASSLEGTSGINEQFF. CDR3 in DNA: TGTGCCAGCAGCTTAGAGGGGACTAGCGGGATAAATGAGCAGTTCTTC. The chain couples TRBV7-2 to TRBJ2-1; 13 bases agree with TRBD2. Germline-derived CDR1 and CDR2 are SGHTA and FQGNSA. With 1 base clipped from V and 7 bases from J, the junction kept 4 bases outside the gene matches. The CDR3 spans 16 residues. Based on the CDR3 plus reference TRBV7-2 and TRBJ2-1, the full variable domain is GAGVSQSPSNKVTEKGKDVELRCDPISGHTALYWYRQSLGQGLEFLIYFQGNSAPDKSGLPSDRFSAERTGGSVSTLTIQRTQQEDSAVYLCASSLEGTSGINEQFFGPGTRLTVL.

The CDR3 coding sequence is TGTGCCAGCAGCCCAGGGACAGCCGACAATCAGGAGACCCAGTACTTC. Translation gives CASSPGTADNQETQYF. The V call is TRBV11-3, the J call TRBJ2-5; 7 nucleotides agree with TRBD1. The CDR3 extends over 16 amino acids. The germline V gene has CDR1 SGHNT and CDR2 YENEEA. J lost 5 bases, V lost 5 bases, and 14 bases had no gene match.

In its sample, this clone was seen once. The rearrangement links TRBV19 to TRBJ1-5; a possible D gene is TRBD1 (6 bases). The CDR3 consists of 14 residues. V lost 4 bases and J lost 5, with 12 bases in between. The germline gives CDR1 LNHDA, CDR2 SQIVND (reference sequence). The CDR3 nucleotides read TGTGCCAGTAGTAAGGGCCACAGGGATCAGCCCCAGCATTTT. This sequence encodes CASSKGHRDQPQHF.

The chain is built from TRBV27 and TRBJ1-4, with 9 bases lining up with TRBD1. Trimming at V came to 6 bases and at J to 5 bases, leaving 7 bases not matched to a gene. This CDR3 contains 15 residues. The V gene's germline CDR1 is MNHEY and CDR2 SMNVEV (reference sequence). For the CDR3, the DNA is TGTGCCAGCAGAAAACAGGGGGCTATGAATGAAAAACTGTTTTTT. Protein: CASRKQGAMNEKLFF.

The rearrangement uses TRBV5-1 and TRBJ2-7, with 8 positions matching TRBD1. Germline V gene lookup returns CDR1 SGHRS and CDR2 YFSETQ. The CDR3 loop spans 14 amino acids. After removal of 2 bases from V and 3 bases from J, the junction contained 4 bases not matched to a gene. CDR3 in DNA: TGCGCCAGCAGCTTCCAGGGGGCGAGCTACGAGCAGTACTTC. Protein sequence: CASSFQGASYEQYF.

The J gene is TRBJ2-2, the V gene TRBV5-1; TRBD2 matches 10 bases. The V gene's germline CDR1 is SGHRS and CDR2 YFSETQ. The trim removed 0 bases at V and 6 bases at J, leaving 5 bases unmatched. There are 16 residues in the CDR3. CDR3 amino acids: CASSLVSSGGPGELFF. The DNA of the CDR3 is TGCGCCAGCAGCTTGGTTTCTAGCGGGGGTCCCGGGGAGCTGTTTTTT.

This chain connects TRBV11-1 to TRBJ2-2, with D perhaps matching TRBD1 (5 bases). This CDR3 has 14 amino acids. The V gene's germline CDR1 is SGHAT and CDR2 FQDESV (reference sequence). Trimming removed 1 base from V and 5 bases from J, with 8 bases in between. CDR3 loop: CASSLGGTTGELFF. In DNA, the CDR3 is TGTGCCAGCAGCTTAGGGGGCACGACCGGGGAGCTGTTTTTT.

This rearrangement joins TRBV4-1 to TRBJ1-2; TRBD1 is a possible D gene (6 bases). CDR3 length: 14 amino acids. V was shortened by 1 base and J by 4 bases, with 10 bases between the two germline ends. The germline V gene has CDR1 MGHRA and CDR2 YSYEKL. CDR3 in DNA: TGCGCCAGCAGCCAAGGAACAGGGTCCTATGGCTACACCTTC. This translates into CASSQGTGSYGYTF.

V is TRBV5-1 and J is TRBJ2-1; TRBD2 is a possible D gene (5 bases). V was clipped by 0 bases and J by 0 bases, with 7 bases between them. Germline CDR1 reads SGHRS; CDR2 reads YFSETQ. The CDR3 sequence is 15 residues long. CDR3 DNA: TGCGCCAGCAGCTTGGGGGAGTACTCCTACAATGAGCAGTTCTTC. Translating it yields CASSLGEYSYNEQFF.

The V and J genes are TRBV19 and TRBJ1-4, with D unclear. The CDR3 loop spans 15 amino acids. From germline, CDR1 is LNHDA and CDR2 SQIVND (reference sequence). Trimming pared 1 base from V and 0 bases from J, leaving 6 bases between. The CDR3 DNA sequence: TGTGCCAGTAGTATAGGGGCAGCAACTAATGAAAAACTGTTTTTT. It specifies CASSIGAATNEKLFF. Together with reference TRBV19 and TRBJ1-4, the CDR3 gives the full variable domain: DGGITQSPKYLFRKEGQNVTLSCEQNLNHDAMYWYRQDPGQGLRLIYYSQIVNDFQKGDIAEGYSVSREKKESFPLTVTSAQKNPTAFYLCASSIGAATNEKLFFGSGTQLSVL.

The gene calls are TRBV27 and TRBJ2-4, with D maybe TRBD2 (6 bases). Trimming shortened V by 0 bases and J by 1 base, and 13 bases separated the two germline ends. The CDR3 is made up of 17 amino acids. CDR1 is MNHEY, CDR2 SMNVEV, per germline (reference sequence). The DNA for the CDR3 is TGTGCCAGCAGTTTATCTGGGGGGAACATTGCCAAAAACATTCAGTACTTC. Translating gives CASSLSGGNIAKNIQYF.

The sample holds one count of this clone. The chain carries TRBV7-9 and TRBJ1-1, with D perhaps TRBD1 (5 bases). This CDR3 spans 15 amino acids. The V end lost 1 base, the J end lost 0 bases, and 9 bases lay between the germline ends. Germline V lookup: CDR1 SEHNR, CDR2 FQNEAQ (reference sequence). For the CDR3, the DNA is TGTGCCAGCAGCTTAGGCAGACAGCTGAACACTGAAGCTTTCTTT. Translated, it gives CASSLGRQLNTEAFF.

V gene TRBV28 combines with J gene TRBJ1-3; D is uncertain. Trimming cost V 5 bases and J 4 bases, with 21 bases left between them. This CDR3 is 17 amino acids long. CDR1 is MDHEN, CDR2 SYDVKM, per germline. The CDR3 bases are TGTGCCAGCAGTCCCCCGAGGAGGGTTCGATCCGGAAACACCATATATTTT. This gives the protein CASSPPRRVRSGNTIYF.

The rearrangement joins TRBV11-2 to TRBJ1-4; D is perhaps TRBD1 (5 bases). Germline CDR1 reads SGHAT; CDR2 reads FQNNGV. The CDR3 contains 15 residues. The V gene lost 6 bases and the J gene lost 0 bases, with 11 bases spanning the gap. This CDR3 is CASSQTGPTNEKLFF. In DNA form, the CDR3 reads TGTGCCAGCAGTCAAACAGGACCAACTAATGAAAAACTGTTTTTT.

The rearrangement uses TRBV28 and TRBJ1-1, with D unresolved. CDR1 MDHEN and CDR2 SYDVKM come from the germline V gene. Trimming pared 2 bases from V and 1 base from J, leaving 11 bases between. The CDR3 sequence is 15 residues long. CDR3 nucleotide sequence: TGTGCCAGCAGTTTAGTGGGTCGGGGGAACACTGAAGCTTTCTTT. The encoded protein is CASSLVGRGNTEAFF. Supplemented by reference TRBV28 and TRBJ1-1, the full variable domain reads DVKVTQSSRYLVKRTGEKVFLECVQDMDHENMFWYRQDPGLGLRLIYFSYDVKMKEKGDIPEGYSVSREKKERFSLILESASTNQTSMYLCASSLVGRGNTEAFFGQGTRLTVV.